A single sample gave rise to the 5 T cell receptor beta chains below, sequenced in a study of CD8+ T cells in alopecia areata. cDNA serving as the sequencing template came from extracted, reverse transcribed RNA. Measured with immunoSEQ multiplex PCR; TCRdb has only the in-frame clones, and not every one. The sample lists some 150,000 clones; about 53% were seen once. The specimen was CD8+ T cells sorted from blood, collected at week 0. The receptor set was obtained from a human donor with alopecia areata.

DNA for the CDR3: TGCAGCGTGGGTCAGACAGGGGACACTGAAGCTTTCTTT. Its protein is CSVGQTGDTEAFF. The rearrangement joins TRBV29-1 to TRBJ1-1, with 8 bases fitting TRBD1. The CDR3 is 13 residues long. Per germline, CDR1 SQVTM and CDR2 ANQGSEA. The J segment lost 3 bases and the V segment lost 6 bases, leaving 6 bases of the junction unmatched.

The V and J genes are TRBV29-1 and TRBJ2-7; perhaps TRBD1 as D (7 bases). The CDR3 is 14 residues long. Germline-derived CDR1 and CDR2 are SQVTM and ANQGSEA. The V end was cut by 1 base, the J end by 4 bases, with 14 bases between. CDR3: CSVEGVQGGYEQYF. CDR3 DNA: TGCAGCGTTGAAGGAGTTCAGGGGGGTTACGAGCAGTACTTC.

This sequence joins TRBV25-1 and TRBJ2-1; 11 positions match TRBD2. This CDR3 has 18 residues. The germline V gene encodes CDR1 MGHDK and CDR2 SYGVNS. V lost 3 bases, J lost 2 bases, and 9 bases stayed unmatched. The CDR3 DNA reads TGTGCCAGCAGTGATATCATAGCGGGGGGGCCCCCCTACAATGAGCAGTTCTTC. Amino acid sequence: CASSDIIAGGPPYNEQFF.

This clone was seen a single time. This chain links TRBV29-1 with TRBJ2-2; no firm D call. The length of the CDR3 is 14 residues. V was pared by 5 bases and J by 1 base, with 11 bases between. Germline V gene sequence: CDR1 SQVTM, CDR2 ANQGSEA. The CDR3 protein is CSVRPNRNTGELFF. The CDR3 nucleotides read TGCAGCGTTCGTCCAAATAGGAACACCGGGGAGCTGTTTTTT.

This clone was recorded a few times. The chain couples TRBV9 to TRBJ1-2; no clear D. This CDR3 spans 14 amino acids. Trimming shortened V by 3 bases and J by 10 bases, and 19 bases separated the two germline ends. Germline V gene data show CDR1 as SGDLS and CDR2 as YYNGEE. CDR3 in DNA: TGTGCCAGCAGCGGCGGGCCTCTCACCCGGACCTACACCTTC. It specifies CASSGGPLTRTYTF.